These 8 T cell receptor beta chains came from one sample sequenced in a study of neurological immune-mediated disorders. MiXCR, applied by TCRdb to the 5' RACE reads, yields one record per CDR3 protein. The sample gives over 35,000 distinct CDR3 sequences, 3.5% to 5.5% of which show up once; around 6% is in the top ten. Sequencing was performed on PBMCs. The source of these receptors is an older woman with multiple sclerosis.

This clonotype has more than one count but fewer than ten. J is TRBJ2-1 and V is TRBV12-3 or TRBV12-4, with D perhaps given as TRBD1 or TRBD2 (5 bases each). V was pared by 6 bases and J by 9 bases, with 18 bases between. This CDR3 contains 14 residues. CDR3 in DNA: TGTGCCAGCAGCGGGACCCGCCTTGTTGGTGAGCAGTTCTTC. The encoded protein is CASSGTRLVGEQFF.

The table lists this clonotype with many counts. The rearrangement uses TRBV7-6 and TRBJ2-5; 12 bases line up with TRBD1. The CDR3 runs 18 residues. Germline CDR1 is SGHVS and CDR2 is FNYEAQ. With 2 bases clipped from V and 1 base from J, the junction kept 8 bases outside the gene matches. The CDR3 DNA follows: TGTGCCAGCAGCTTAATCGGGACAGGGGGCCTAGGCCAAGAGACCCAGTACTTC. Translating gives CASSLIGTGGLGQETQYF.

There are a few counts of this clonotype. The V gene is TRBV20-1, the J gene TRBJ1-1; no reliable D call. The V end lost 3 bases, the J end lost 3 bases, and 11 bases lay between the germline ends. The V gene's germline CDR1 is DFQATT and CDR2 SNEGSKA (reference sequence). The CDR3 length is 13 residues. Here the CDR3 reads CSARRQVDTEAFF. CDR3 nucleotide sequence: TGCAGTGCTAGGCGTCAGGTCGACACTGAAGCTTTCTTT.

This clonotype was seen repeatedly, ten times or more. The rearrangement uses TRBV10-3 and TRBJ1-5, with a possible D match to TRBD1 (6 bases). Germline V lookup: CDR1 ENHRY, CDR2 SYGVKD. Between the trimmed V and J ends, which lost 5 bases and 3 bases, there was a span of 8 bases. CDR3 length: 13 residues. CDR3 DNA: TGTGCCATCAGTCGGGACACCAATCAGCCCCAGCATTTT. It codes for CAISRDTNQPQHF.

This clonotype has ten or more counts. The rearrangement joins TRBV5-1 to TRBJ2-7; D may be TRBD2 (6 bases). V was cut by 5 bases and J by 2 bases, with 20 bases left in between. This CDR3 region has 16 residues. Germline-derived CDR1 and CDR2 are SGHRS and YFSETQ. The CDR3 region has the DNA TGCGCCAGCAGACTGGGGTTCCGCGGGGAGGCCTACGAGCAGTACTTC. This codes for CASRLGFRGEAYEQYF.

This clonotype was counted ten times or more. The chain employs TRBV5-1 and TRBJ2-5; D is undetermined. The CDR3 is 15 residues long. Germline V lookup: CDR1 SGHRS, CDR2 YFSETQ. V was clipped by 0 bases and J by 2 bases, with 11 bases between them. The CDR3 DNA reads as TGCGCCAGCAGCTTGGGAGGTCCAACTCAAGAGACCCAGTACTTC. Amino acids: CASSLGGPTQETQYF.

This clonotype was observed many times. The chain links TRBV10-3 to TRBJ2-3; 14 nucleotides match TRBD2. The ends lost 3 bases at V and 1 base at J; junction bases unmatched: 3. Germline V gives CDR1 ENHRY, CDR2 SYGVKD. CDR3 size: 17 residues. CDR3: CAISDGGLAGGTDTQYF. The CDR3 coding sequence is TGTGCCATCAGTGACGGGGGACTAGCGGGGGGCACAGATACGCAGTATTTT.

This clonotype was recorded at least ten times. V usage is TRBV7-8 and J usage is TRBJ1-2; D ambiguous. Trimming took off 0 bases at V and 2 bases at J, with 16 bases between the two ends. Germline CDR1 reads SGHVS; CDR2 reads FQNEAQ. The length of the CDR3 is 17 residues. The CDR3 spells CASSLAGRGVGNYGYTF. CDR3 nucleotides: TGTGCCAGCAGCTTAGCTGGCCGGGGAGTTGGAAACTATGGCTACACCTTC.